The sequence of this T cell receptor beta chain was determined in a study of blood T cell repertoires in COVID-19. Study at large: Donors in the United States, Italy and Spain gave samples during acute or convalescent COVID-19. T cells, B-cell-depleted T cells, or PBMCs supplied cDNA or gDNA.

V was pared by 0 bases and J by 8 bases, with 16 bases between. CDR1 is MNHEY, CDR2 SVGAGI, per germline. The CDR3 loop spans 15 amino acids. Per the original methods: Amplified reference gene primers provided the basis for estimating nucleated cell counts. Assay: immunoSEQ multiplex PCR; the TCRdb copy retains only in-frame clones and omits some. V and J calls and clone size follow that table, whereas D and trimming were derived from the DNA. The sample consists of fewer than 85,000 clones, about three quarters of them appearing once. The origin of this receptor is a woman aged 80 or over with active or convalescent COVID-19. Sequencing was performed on peripheral blood. V and J are TRBV6-5 and TRBJ1-2, with D tentatively TRBD1 (5 bases). CDR3 DNA: TGTGCCAGCAGTTACTCGAGTACGGGGGAGGACGGCTACACCTTC. It specifies CASSYSSTGEDGYTF.